The next 20 T cell receptor beta chains were all read from a single sample in a study of OX40 agonist ivuxolimab in advanced cancers. Sequenced by immunoSEQ multiplex PCR; TCRdb stores in-frame clones only, minus some. The sample carries about 77,000 clones, 80% to 95% recorded once. This sample comprised CD4+ or CD8+ T cells sorted from blood, obtained in a trial of the OX40 agonist ivuxolimab. The source is an adult with an advanced solid tumor such as melanoma, head and neck, liver or kidney cancer.

The chain recombines TRBV18 with TRBJ2-3, with D unresolved. Trimming took 0 bases from V and 2 from J, leaving 6 bases between them. The CDR3 has 14 amino acids. The germline V gene encodes CDR1 KGHSH and CDR2 LQKENI. CDR3 loop: CASSPPTFTDTQYF. CDR3 sequence (DNA): TGTGCCAGCTCACCACCTACCTTCACAGATACGCAGTATTTT. Full variable domain (missing parts from reference TRBV18 and TRBJ2-3): NAGVMQNPRHLVRRRGQEARLRCSPMKGHSHVYWYRQLPEEGLKFMVYLQKENIIDESGMPKERFSAEFPKEGPSILRIQQVVRGDSAAYFCASSPPTFTDTQYFGPGTRLTVL.

The J gene is TRBJ2-7, the V gene TRBV5-1; D assignment may be TRBD1 or TRBD2 (5 bases each). The CDR3 runs 16 residues. The V gene lost 3 bases and the J gene lost 1 base, with 17 bases spanning the gap. In germline, CDR1 is SGHRS, CDR2 YFSETQ. The CDR3 nucleotides are TGCGCCAGCAGCTACACCGGGACGCCGTCTTCCTACGAGCAGTACTTC. The encoded protein is CASSYTGTPSSYEQYF.

CDR3 coding DNA: TGCGCCAGCAGCTTGGCCCCAGGATCGAACACTGAAGCTTTCTTT. Its protein is CASSLAPGSNTEAFF. V usage is TRBV5-1 and J usage is TRBJ1-1; D is unresolved. Germline assignment: CDR1 SGHRS and CDR2 YFSETQ. Trimming left V 0 bases short and J 1 base short, with 10 bases between. The CDR3 is 15 amino acids.

The chain uses TRBV5-6 and TRBJ2-7; 9 bases agree with TRBD2. Germline values: CDR1 SGHDT, CDR2 YYEEEE. This CDR3 has 15 amino acids. V shed 4 bases and J 3 bases; nucleotides not matched to a gene: 8. The CDR3 bases are TGTGCCAGCAGCCCCTTAAGCGGGGGGTACTACGAGCAGTACTTC. It codes for CASSPLSGGYYEQYF.

This clone appeared a single time. The gene calls are TRBV5-1 and TRBJ2-2; TRBD1 agrees at 7 bases. This CDR3 contains 16 residues. The J segment lost 1 base and the V segment lost 4 bases, leaving 7 bases of the junction unmatched. Looked up from germline, CDR1 is SGHRS and CDR2 is YFSETQ. CDR3 nucleotide sequence: TGCGCCAGCAGCCCAACTACAGGGGTGAACACCGGGGAGCTGTTTTTT. As protein: CASSPTTGVNTGELFF.

The DNA of the CDR3 is TGTGCCAGCAGCTCCGAAAGTGGGCCTCCCCCGCCCCAGCATTTT. Residues: CASSSESGPPPPQHF. This chain joins TRBV7-2 and TRBJ1-5; D is unresolved. CDR1 is SGHTA, CDR2 FQGNSA, per germline. Trimming stripped 4 bases from V and 9 bases from J, with 19 bases between. CDR3 length: 15 amino acids. The full variable domain, in which reference TRBV7-2 and TRBJ1-5 provide the parts outside the CDR3, is GAGVSQSPSNKVTEKGKDVELRCDPISGHTALYWYRQSLGQGLEFLIYFQGNSAPDKSGLPSDRFSAERTGGSVSTLTIQRTQQEDSAVYLCASSSESGPPPPQHFGDGTRLSIL.

The chain uses TRBV18 and TRBJ1-5; no clear D gene. The CDR3 runs 15 residues. Trimming shortened V by 2 bases and J by 1 base, and 9 bases separated the two germline ends. The germline V gene has CDR1 KGHSH and CDR2 LQKENI. The CDR3: CASSPAIGSNQPQHF. The CDR3 DNA reads as TGTGCCAGCTCACCAGCGATCGGGAGCAATCAGCCCCAGCATTTT.

The V gene is TRBV30, the J gene TRBJ1-1, with unresolved D. CDR1 and CDR2 from the germline V gene are GTSNPN and SVGIG (reference sequence). The V gene lost 0 bases and the J gene lost 1 base, with 3 bases spanning the gap. This CDR3 comprises 12 residues. In DNA form, the CDR3 reads TGTGCCTGGAGTGTCGGGAACACTGAAGCTTTCTTT. Its protein product is CAWSVGNTEAFF. The full variable domain, completed using reference TRBV30 and TRBJ1-1, is SQTIHQWPATLVQPVGSPLSLECTVEGTSNPNLYWYRQAAGRGLQLLFYSVGIGQISSEVPQNLSASRPQDRQFILSSKKLLLSDSGFYLCAWSVGNTEAFFGQGTRLTVV.

This clone was picked up one time. The V gene is TRBV19, the J gene TRBJ2-3; TRBD1 might be the D (6 bases). The length of the CDR3 is 16 residues. Trimming removed 5 bases from V and 1 base from J, with 16 bases in between. In germline, CDR1 is LNHDA, CDR2 SQIVND (reference sequence). The CDR3 region has the DNA TGTGCCAGTAGTGCAAGGACAGCCTTGGGCACAGATACGCAGTATTTT. Its translation is CASSARTALGTDTQYF. Looking up the rest from reference TRBV19 and TRBJ2-3 gives the full variable domain: DGGITQSPKYLFRKEGQNVTLSCEQNLNHDAMYWYRQDPGQGLRLIYYSQIVNDFQKGDIAEGYSVSREKKESFPLTVTSAQKNPTAFYLCASSARTALGTDTQYFGPGTRLTVL.

The genes are TRBV28 and TRBJ1-1; 11 bases fit TRBD1. Germline V lookup: CDR1 MDHEN, CDR2 SYDVKM. This CDR3 spans 17 amino acids. V lost 1 base, J lost 0 bases, and 4 bases stayed unmatched. Here the CDR3 DNA reads TGTGCCAGCAGTTTATTCGGGACAGGGGGAGTGAACACTGAAGCTTTCTTT. This codes for CASSLFGTGGVNTEAFF.

This clone was seen just once. The chain uses TRBV5-1 and TRBJ2-3, with TRBD2 identical over 7 bases. This CDR3 is 16 amino acids long. Germline CDR1 and CDR2: SGHRS and YFSETQ. V was pared by 1 base and J by 0 bases, with 5 bases of the junction left unmatched. The CDR3 DNA reads TGCGCCAGCAGCTTGACCCTAGCGGCTAGCACAGATACGCAGTATTTT. Protein: CASSLTLAASTDTQYF.

The chain uses TRBV5-1 and TRBJ2-7; D perhaps matches TRBD1 (6 bases). Germline loops: CDR1 SGHRS, CDR2 YFSETQ. This CDR3 contains 13 residues. V gave up 2 bases and J gave up 6 bases, with 12 bases separating them. DNA for the CDR3: TGCGCCAGCAGCTTATGGGACACGGGCGAGCAGTACTTC. It translates to CASSLWDTGEQYF.

The V and J genes are TRBV9 and TRBJ2-5; no reliable D call. Germline V gene lookup returns CDR1 SGDLS and CDR2 YYNGEE. The CDR3 sequence is 14 residues long. The V end lost 0 bases, the J end lost 0 bases, and 6 bases lay between the germline ends. CDR3 sequence (DNA): TGTGCCAGCAGCGTAGTAGCTCACCAAGAGACCCAGTACTTC. It translates to CASSVVAHQETQYF.

This chain joins TRBV18 and TRBJ2-1, with a weak D call TRBD2 (5 bases). CDR1 and CDR2 (germline): KGHSH, LQKENI. The CDR3 runs 14 residues. With 1 base removed from V and 6 bases from J, the gap between germline ends came to 10 bases. This CDR3 is CASSPLKGSNEQFF. For the CDR3, the DNA is TGTGCCAGCTCACCACTCAAAGGGAGCAATGAGCAGTTCTTC.

V usage is TRBV7-3 and J usage is TRBJ2-1; 7 bases line up with TRBD1. Germline loops: CDR1 SGHTA, CDR2 FQGTGA. The CDR3 runs to 16 residues. The trim removed 0 bases at V and 4 bases at J, leaving 6 bases unmatched. CDR3: CASSLTGGTAYNEQFF. DNA for the CDR3: TGTGCCAGCAGCTTAACGGGTGGGACAGCGTACAATGAGCAGTTCTTC.

The rearrangement joins TRBV4-3 to TRBJ2-7; tentatively, D is TRBD1 (6 bases). V gave up 0 bases and J gave up 5 bases, with 8 bases separating them. This CDR3 has 13 amino acids. Looked up from germline, CDR1 is LGHNA and CDR2 is YSLEER. The CDR3 here is CASSQDPGDEQYF. CDR3 sequence (DNA): TGCGCCAGCAGCCAAGATCCAGGGGACGAGCAGTACTTC.

This chain joins TRBV6-5 and TRBJ2-2, with 8 nucleotides matching TRBD1. The CDR3 extends over 14 amino acids. Germline lookup yields CDR1 MNHEY and CDR2 SVGAGI. V lost 4 bases to trimming and J lost 4 bases; unmatched junction nucleotides: 2. CDR3 DNA: TGTGCCAGCAGTTCGACAGGGGCCACCGGGGAGCTGTTTTTT. This gives the protein CASSSTGATGELFF.

V and J are TRBV30 and TRBJ1-4; unclear D gene. Germline CDR1 reads GTSNPN; CDR2 reads SVGIG (reference sequence). The length of the CDR3 is 14 residues. V was shortened by 0 bases and J by 7 bases, with 12 bases between the two germline ends. The CDR3 nucleotides are TGTGCCTGGAGTGTAGTTCCTTTGAGTGAAAAACTGTTTTTT. Translation gives CAWSVVPLSEKLFF.

The chain couples TRBV18 to TRBJ2-7; TRBD1 matches at 10 bases. Germline CDR1 and CDR2: KGHSH and LQKENI. There are 16 residues in the CDR3. Germline trimming cut 3 bases from V and 4 bases from J; bases unmatched to any gene: 9. CDR3 in DNA: TGTGCCAGCTCACCTCGTGTGAGGGGACAGGGGTACGAGCAGTACTTC. It is translated as CASSPRVRGQGYEQYF.

The chain recombines TRBV7-2 with TRBJ2-2; D is possibly TRBD1 (5 bases). V was clipped by 5 bases and J by 1 base, with 11 bases between them. Germline V gene sequence: CDR1 SGHTA, CDR2 FQGNSA. This CDR3 has 15 amino acids. The CDR3 reads CASSQGVLNTGELFF. The CDR3 DNA reads TGTGCCAGCAGCCAAGGGGTCCTGAACACCGGGGAGCTGTTTTTT.